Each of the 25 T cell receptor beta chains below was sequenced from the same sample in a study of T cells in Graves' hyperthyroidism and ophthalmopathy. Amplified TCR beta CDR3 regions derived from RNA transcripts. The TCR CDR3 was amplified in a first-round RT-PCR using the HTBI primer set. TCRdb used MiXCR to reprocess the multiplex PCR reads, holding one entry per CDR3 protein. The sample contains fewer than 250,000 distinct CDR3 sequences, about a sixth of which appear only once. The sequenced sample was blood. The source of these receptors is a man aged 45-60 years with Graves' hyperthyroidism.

The CDR3 here is CSAASGTGGAGEKLFF. The CDR3 DNA reads TGCAGTGCTGCTTCCGGGACAGGGGGCGCCGGTGAAAAACTGTTTTTT. The chain has TRBV20-1 and TRBJ1-4; 12 bases line up with TRBD1. Germline CDR1 reads DFQATT; CDR2 reads SNEGSKA (reference sequence). The CDR3 consists of 16 residues. Trimming took 5 bases from V and 7 from J; bases not matched to a gene: 11.

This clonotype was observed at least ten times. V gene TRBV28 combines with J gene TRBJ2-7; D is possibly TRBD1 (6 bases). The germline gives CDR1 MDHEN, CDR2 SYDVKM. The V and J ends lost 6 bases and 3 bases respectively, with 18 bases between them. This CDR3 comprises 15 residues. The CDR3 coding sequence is TGTGCCAGCAGCCGTTATCGACAGGACGTCTACGAGCAGTACTTC. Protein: CASSRYRQDVYEQYF. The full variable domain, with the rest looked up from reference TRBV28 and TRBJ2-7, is DVKVTQSSRYLVKRTGEKVFLECVQDMDHENMFWYRQDPGLGLRLIYFSYDVKMKEKGDIPEGYSVSREKKERFSLILESASTNQTSMYLCASSRYRQDVYEQYFGPGTRLTVT.

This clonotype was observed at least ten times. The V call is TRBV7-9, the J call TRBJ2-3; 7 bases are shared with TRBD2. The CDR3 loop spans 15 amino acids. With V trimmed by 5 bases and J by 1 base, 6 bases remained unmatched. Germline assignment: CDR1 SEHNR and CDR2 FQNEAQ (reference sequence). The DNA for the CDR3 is TGTGCCAGCAGCCCTAATGCGGGGGGCACAGATACGCAGTATTTT. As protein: CASSPNAGGTDTQYF.

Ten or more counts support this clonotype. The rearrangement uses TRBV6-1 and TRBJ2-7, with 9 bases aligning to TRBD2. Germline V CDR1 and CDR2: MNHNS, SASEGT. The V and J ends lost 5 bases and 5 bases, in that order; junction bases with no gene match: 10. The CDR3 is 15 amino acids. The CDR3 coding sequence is TGTGCCAGCAGTTCAGGGGCGGGAGGGCCCCACGAGCAGTACTTC. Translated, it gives CASSSGAGGPHEQYF.

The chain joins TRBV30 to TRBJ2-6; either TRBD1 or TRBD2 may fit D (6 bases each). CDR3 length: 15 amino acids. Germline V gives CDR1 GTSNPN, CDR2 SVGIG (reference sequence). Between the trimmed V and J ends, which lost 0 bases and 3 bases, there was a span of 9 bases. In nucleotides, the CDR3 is TGTGCCTGGAGTGTAGGGGGGCTTGGGGCCAACGTCCTGACTTTC. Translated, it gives CAWSVGGLGANVLTF.

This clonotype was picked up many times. CDR3 sequence: CASSSDDFNEQFF. CDR3 nucleotide sequence: TGTGCCAGCAGCTCAGACGACTTCAATGAGCAGTTCTTC. This chain joins TRBV7-9 and TRBJ2-1; no reliable D call. V lost 4 bases and J lost 6, with 10 bases in between. The germline V gene has CDR1 SEHNR and CDR2 FQNEAQ (reference sequence). CDR3 length: 13 amino acids.

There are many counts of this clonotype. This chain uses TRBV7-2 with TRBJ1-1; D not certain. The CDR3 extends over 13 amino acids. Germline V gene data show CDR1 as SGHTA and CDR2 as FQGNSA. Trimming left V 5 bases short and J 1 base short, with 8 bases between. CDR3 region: CASSQQTNTEAFF. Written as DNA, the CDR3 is TGTGCCAGCAGCCAACAGACGAACACTGAAGCTTTCTTT. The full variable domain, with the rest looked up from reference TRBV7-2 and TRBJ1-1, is GAGVSQSPSNKVTEKGKDVELRCDPISGHTALYWYRQSLGQGLEFLIYFQGNSAPDKSGLPSDRFSAERTGGSVSTLTIQRTQQEDSAVYLCASSQQTNTEAFFGQGTRLTVV.

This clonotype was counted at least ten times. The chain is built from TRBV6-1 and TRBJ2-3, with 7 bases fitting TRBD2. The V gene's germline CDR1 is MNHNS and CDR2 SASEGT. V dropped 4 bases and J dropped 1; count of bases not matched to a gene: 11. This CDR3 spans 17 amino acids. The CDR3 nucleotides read TGTGCCAGCAGTGGGCCCTCTCCTAGCGGACGCACAGATACGCAGTATTTT. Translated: CASSGPSPSGRTDTQYF.

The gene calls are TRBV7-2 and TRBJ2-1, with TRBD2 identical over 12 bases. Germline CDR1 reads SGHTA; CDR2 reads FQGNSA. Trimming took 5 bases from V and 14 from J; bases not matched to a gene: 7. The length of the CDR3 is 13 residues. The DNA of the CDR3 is TGTGCCAGCAGCCCAAGGACTAGCGGGAACAAGTTCTTC. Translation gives CASSPRTSGNKFF.

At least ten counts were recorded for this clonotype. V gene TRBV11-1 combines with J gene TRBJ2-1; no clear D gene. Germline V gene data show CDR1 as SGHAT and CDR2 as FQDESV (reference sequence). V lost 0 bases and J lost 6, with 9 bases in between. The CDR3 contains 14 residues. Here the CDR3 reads CASSLARYFNEQFF. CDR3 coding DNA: TGTGCCAGCAGCTTAGCGCGGTACTTCAATGAGCAGTTCTTC.

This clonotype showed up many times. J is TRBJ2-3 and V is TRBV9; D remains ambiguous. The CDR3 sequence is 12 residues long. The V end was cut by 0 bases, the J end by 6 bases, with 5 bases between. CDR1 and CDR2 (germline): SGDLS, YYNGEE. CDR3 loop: CASSVDGDTQYF. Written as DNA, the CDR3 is TGTGCCAGCAGCGTAGACGGGGATACGCAGTATTTT.

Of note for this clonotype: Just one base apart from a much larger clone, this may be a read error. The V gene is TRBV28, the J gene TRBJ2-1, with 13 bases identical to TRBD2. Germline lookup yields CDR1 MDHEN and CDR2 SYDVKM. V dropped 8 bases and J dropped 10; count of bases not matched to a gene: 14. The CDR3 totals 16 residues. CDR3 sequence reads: CASPPPGTSGTNEQFF. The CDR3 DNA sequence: TGTGCCAGCCCCCCGCCGGGGACTAGCGGGACAAACGAGCAGTTCTTC. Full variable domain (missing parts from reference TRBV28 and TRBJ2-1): DVKVTQSSRYLVKRTGEKVFLECVQDMDHENMFWYRQDPGLGLRLIYFSYDVKMKEKGDIPEGYSVSREKKERFSLILESASTNQTSMYLCASPPPGTSGTNEQFFGPGTRLTVL.

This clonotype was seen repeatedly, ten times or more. As DNA, the CDR3 is TGCGCCAGCAGCTTGGCCCAAGGGGACTATGGCTACACCTTC. Translation: CASSLAQGDYGYTF. The rearrangement uses TRBV5-1 and TRBJ1-2; perhaps TRBD1 as D (5 bases). The CDR3 sequence is 14 residues long. Trimming took 0 bases from V and 3 from J, leaving 9 bases between them. Per the germline V gene, CDR1 is SGHRS and CDR2 is YFSETQ.

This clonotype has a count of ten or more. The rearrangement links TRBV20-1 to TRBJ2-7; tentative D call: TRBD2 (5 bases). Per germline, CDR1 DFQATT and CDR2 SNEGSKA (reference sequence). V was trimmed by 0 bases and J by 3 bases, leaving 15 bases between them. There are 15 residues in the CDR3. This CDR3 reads CSARDRASRYYEQYF. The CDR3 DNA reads TGCAGTGCTAGAGATCGGGCTAGCAGGTACTACGAGCAGTACTTC.

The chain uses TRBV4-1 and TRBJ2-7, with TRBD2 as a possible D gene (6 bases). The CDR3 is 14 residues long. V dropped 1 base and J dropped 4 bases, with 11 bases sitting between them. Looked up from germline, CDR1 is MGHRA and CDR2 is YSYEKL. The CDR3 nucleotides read TGCGCCAGCAGCCAAGCCCCGGGGGTGTACGAGCAGTACTTC. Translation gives CASSQAPGVYEQYF.

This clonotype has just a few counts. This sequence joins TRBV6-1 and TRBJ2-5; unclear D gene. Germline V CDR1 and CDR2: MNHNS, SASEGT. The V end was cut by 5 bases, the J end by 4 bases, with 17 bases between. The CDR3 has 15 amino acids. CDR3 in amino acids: CASSYTATNRETQYF. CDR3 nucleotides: TGTGCCAGCAGTTATACAGCCACAAACCGAGAGACCCAGTACTTC.

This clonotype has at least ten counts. CDR3 coding DNA: TGCAGTGGCCCGGACAACACAGATACGCAGTATTTT. Amino acid sequence: CSGPDNTDTQYF. The chain has TRBV20-1 and TRBJ2-3; D is possibly TRBD1 (5 bases). The V and J ends lost 7 bases and 2 bases respectively, with 10 bases between them. This CDR3 region has 12 residues. CDR1 and CDR2 (germline): DFQATT, SNEGSKA (reference sequence).

CDR3 protein: CSSKDGSYEQYF. Written as DNA, the CDR3 is TGCAGCTCTAAGGACGGGTCCTACGAGCAGTACTTC. The chain is built from TRBV29-1 and TRBJ2-7; D not certain. Deletions cut 8 bases from V and 1 base from J, with 12 bases between. Germline V gene sequence: CDR1 SQVTM, CDR2 ANQGSEA. This CDR3 spans 12 amino acids.

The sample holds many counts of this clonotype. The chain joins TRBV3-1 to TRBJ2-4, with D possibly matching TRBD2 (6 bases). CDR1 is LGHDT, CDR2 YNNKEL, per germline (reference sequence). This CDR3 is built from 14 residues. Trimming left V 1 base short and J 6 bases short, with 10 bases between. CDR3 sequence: CASSQVSGRNIQYF. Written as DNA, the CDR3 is TGTGCCAGCAGCCAAGTGTCCGGGAGAAACATTCAGTACTTC.

The CDR3 sequence: CASSLSTSGRIHEQYF. CDR3 DNA sequence: TGCGCCAGCAGCTTAAGTACTAGCGGGAGGATCCACGAGCAGTACTTC. The chain joins TRBV5-1 to TRBJ2-7, with 12 bases aligning to TRBD2. CDR1 and CDR2 from the germline V gene are SGHRS and YFSETQ. With V trimmed by 2 bases and J by 5 bases, 8 bases remained unmatched. CDR3 length: 16 amino acids.

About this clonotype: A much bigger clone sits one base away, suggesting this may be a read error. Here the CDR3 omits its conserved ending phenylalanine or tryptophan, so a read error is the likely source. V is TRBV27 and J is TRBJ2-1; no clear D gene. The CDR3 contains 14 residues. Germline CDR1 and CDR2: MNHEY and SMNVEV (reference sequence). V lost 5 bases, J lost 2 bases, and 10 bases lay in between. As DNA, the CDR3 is TGTGCCAGCAGTCCCCTGGGGACCTACAATGAGCAGTTCCTC. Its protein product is CASSPLGTYNEQFL.

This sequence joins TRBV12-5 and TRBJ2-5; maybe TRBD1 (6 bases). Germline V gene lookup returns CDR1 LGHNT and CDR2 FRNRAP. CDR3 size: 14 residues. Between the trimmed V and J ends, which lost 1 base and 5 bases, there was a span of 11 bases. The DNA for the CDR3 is TGTGCTAGTGGTTTGGGACAGGTTGGGGAGACCCAGTACTTC. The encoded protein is CASGLGQVGETQYF.

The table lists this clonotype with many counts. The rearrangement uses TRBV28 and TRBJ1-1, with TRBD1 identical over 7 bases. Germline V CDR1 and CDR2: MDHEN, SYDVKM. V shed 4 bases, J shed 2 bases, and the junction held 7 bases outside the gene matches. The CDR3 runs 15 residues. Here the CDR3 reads CASSSPGTANTEAFF. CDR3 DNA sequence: TGTGCCAGCAGTTCCCCCGGGACAGCAAACACTGAAGCTTTCTTT.

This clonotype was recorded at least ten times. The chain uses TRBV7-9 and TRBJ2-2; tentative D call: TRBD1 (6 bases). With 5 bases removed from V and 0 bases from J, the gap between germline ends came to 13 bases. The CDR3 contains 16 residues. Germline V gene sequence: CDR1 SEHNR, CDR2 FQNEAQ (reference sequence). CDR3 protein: CASSPQGFANTGELFF. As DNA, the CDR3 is TGTGCCAGCAGCCCACAGGGCTTTGCGAACACCGGGGAGCTGTTTTTT.

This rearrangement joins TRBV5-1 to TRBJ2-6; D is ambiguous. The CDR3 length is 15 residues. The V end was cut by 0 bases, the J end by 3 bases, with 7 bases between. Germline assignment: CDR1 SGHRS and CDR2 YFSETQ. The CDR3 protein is CASSLEGNGANVLTF. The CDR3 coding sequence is TGCGCCAGCAGCTTGGAGGGTAATGGGGCCAACGTCCTGACTTTC.